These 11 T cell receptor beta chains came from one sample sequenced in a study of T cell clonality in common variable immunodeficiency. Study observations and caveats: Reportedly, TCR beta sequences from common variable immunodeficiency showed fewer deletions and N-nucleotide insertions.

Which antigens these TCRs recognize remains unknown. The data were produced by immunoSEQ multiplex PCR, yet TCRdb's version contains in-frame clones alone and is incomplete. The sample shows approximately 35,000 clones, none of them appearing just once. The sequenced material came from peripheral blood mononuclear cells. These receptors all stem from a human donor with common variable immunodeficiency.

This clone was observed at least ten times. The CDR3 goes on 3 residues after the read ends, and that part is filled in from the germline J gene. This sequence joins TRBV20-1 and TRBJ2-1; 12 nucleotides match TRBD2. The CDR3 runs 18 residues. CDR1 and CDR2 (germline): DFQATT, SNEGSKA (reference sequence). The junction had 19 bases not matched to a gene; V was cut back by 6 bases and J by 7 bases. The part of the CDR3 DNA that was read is TGCAGTGCCACCGATTGGGGGACTAGCGGGTTGATGGGTAATGAG. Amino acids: CSATDWGTSGLMGNE. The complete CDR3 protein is CSATDWGTSGLMGNEQFF.

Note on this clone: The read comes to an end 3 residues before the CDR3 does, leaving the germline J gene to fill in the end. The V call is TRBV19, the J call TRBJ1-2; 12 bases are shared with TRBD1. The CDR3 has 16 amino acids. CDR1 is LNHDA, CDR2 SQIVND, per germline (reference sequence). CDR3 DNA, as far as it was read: TGTGCCAGTAACCCAGCCGGGACAGGGGGCGCGGCAGGC. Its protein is CASNPAGTGGAAG. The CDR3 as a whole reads CASNPAGTGGAAGYTF.

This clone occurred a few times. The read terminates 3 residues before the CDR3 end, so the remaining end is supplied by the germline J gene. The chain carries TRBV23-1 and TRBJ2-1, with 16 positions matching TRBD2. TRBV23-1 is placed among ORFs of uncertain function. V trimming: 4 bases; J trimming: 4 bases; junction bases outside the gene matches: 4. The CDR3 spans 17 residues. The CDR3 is CASSPGTSGREYNEQFF. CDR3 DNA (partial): TGCGCCAGCAGTCCCGGGACTAGCGGGAGGGAATACAATGAG.

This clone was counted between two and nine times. CDR3 residues: CASSLVAGIGNEQFF. The covered CDR3 bases are TGTGCCAGCAGCTTAGTAGCGGGAATAGGAAATGAG. The chain couples TRBV7-6 to TRBJ2-1; 8 bases align to TRBD2. The read terminates 3 residues ahead of where the CDR3 ends, so the germline J gene completes it. CDR1 is SGHVS and CDR2 is FNYEAQ in the germline V gene. V shed 1 base, J shed 7 bases, and the junction held 6 bases outside the gene matches. The CDR3 has 15 residues.

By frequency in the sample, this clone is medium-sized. The CDR3 loop reads CSARGGNEQYF. The sequenced CDR3 bases are TGCAGTGCTAGGGGGGGTAACGAG. The chain uses TRBV20-1 and TRBJ2-7, with a possible D match to TRBD2 (6 bases). The read comes to an end 3 residues before the CDR3 does, leaving the germline J gene to fill in the end. The germline gives CDR1 DFQATT, CDR2 SNEGSKA (reference sequence). V shed 3 bases and J shed 5 bases, with 8 bases lying between them. CDR3 size: 11 residues.

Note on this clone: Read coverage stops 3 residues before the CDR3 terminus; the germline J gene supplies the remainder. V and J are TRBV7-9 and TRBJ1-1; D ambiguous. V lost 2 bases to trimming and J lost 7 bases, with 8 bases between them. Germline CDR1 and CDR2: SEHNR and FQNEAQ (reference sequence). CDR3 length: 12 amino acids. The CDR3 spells CASSLTAFEAFF. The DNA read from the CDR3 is TGTGCCAGCAGCTTAACAGCCTTTGAA. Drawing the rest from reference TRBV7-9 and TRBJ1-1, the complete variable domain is DTGVSQNPRHKITKRGQNVTFRCDPISEHNRLYWYRQTLGQGPEFLTYFQNEAQLEKSRLLSDRFSAERPKGSFSTLEIQRTEQGDSAMYLCASSLTAFEAFFGQGTRLTVV.

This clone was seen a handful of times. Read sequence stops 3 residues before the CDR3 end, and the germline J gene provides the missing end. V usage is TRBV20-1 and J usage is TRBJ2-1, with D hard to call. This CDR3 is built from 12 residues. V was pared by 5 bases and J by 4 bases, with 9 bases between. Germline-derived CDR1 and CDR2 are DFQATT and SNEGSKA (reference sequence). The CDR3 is CSAPLDYNEQFF. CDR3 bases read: TGCAGTGCTCCCCTAGATTACAATGAG.

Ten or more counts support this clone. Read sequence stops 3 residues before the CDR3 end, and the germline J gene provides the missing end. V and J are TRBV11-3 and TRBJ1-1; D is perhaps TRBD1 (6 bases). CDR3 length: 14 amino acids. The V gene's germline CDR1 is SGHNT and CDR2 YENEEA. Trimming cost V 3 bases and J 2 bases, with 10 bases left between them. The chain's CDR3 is CASSFSQGNTEAFF. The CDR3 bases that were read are TGTGCCAGCAGCTTCTCACAGGGAAACACTGAA. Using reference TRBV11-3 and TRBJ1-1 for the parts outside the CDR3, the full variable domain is EAGVVQSPRYKIIEKKQPVAFWCNPISGHNTLYWYLQNLGQGPELLIRYENEEAVDDSQLPKDRFSAERLKGVDSTLKIQPAELGDSAVYLCASSFSQGNTEAFFGQGTRLTVV.

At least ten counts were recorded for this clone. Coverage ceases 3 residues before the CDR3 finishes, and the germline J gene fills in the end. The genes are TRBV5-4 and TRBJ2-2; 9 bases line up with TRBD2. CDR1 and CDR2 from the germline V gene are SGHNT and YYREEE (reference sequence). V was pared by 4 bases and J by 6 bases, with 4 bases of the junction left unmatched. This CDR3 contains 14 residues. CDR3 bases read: TGTGCCAGCAGCCCTGGGACTAGCTCCGGGGAG. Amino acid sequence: CASSPGTSSGE. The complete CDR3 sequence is CASSPGTSSGELFF.

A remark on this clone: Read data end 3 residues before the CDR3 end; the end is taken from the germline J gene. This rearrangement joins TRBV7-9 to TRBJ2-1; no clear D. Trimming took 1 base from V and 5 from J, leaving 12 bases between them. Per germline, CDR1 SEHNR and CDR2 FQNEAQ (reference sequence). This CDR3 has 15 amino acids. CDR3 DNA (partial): TGTGCCAGCAGCTTAGTCAGTTCTGCGGACAATGAG. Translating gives CASSLVSSADNE. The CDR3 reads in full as CASSLVSSADNEQFF.

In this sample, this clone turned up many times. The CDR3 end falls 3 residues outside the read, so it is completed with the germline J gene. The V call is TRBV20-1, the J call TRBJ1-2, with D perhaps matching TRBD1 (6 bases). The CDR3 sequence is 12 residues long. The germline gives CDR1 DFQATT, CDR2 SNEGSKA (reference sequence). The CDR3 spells CSAETPGDAYTF. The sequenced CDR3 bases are TGCAGTGCCGAAACCCCAGGGGACGCC.